One and the same sample provided the 26 T cell receptor beta chains below, sequenced in a study of T-cell reconstitution after alpha-beta-depleted transplantation in children (dated by TCRdb to between 2015 and 2016). According to the study, the label for this sample's treatment or condition signals: allogeneic hematopoietic cell transplantation with graft depleted of TCRalphabeta T cells and CD19 B cells. The library was generated by PCR. Instrument on record: Illumina HiSeq 2500. To normalize quantification of the TCRbeta repertoire, the TCR libraries were built with molecular barcoding that relied on unique molecular identifiers. The public sequencing data were trimmed at Q25 with fastp and processed into clonotypes with MiXCR by TCRdb, which kept only in-frame beta chains. Records with the same CDR3 protein are collapsed into one entry carrying the most frequent genes and DNA. The sample table records 540,000 or so distinct CDR3 sequences; 20% to 25% of these occur just once. 13% to 15% of the sample is in the top ten clones.

This specimen was PBMCs, mostly from graft donor cells, taken 360 days after TCRalphabeta/CD19-depleted stem cell transplant. The receptors were sampled from a boy under two years old who had a stem cell transplant for acute myeloid leukemia, so the T cells may come from the graft donor.

CDR3 coding DNA: TGTGCCTGGAGCCCTCGACAGATCGCTGAAGCTTTCTTT. Its protein product is CAWSPRQIAEAFF. The rearrangement joins TRBV30 to TRBJ1-1; TRBD1 is a possible D gene (5 bases). CDR1 GTSNPN and CDR2 SVGIG come from the germline V gene (reference sequence). V dropped 3 bases and J dropped 6 bases, with 14 bases sitting between them. This CDR3 comprises 13 residues.

For this clonotype: The junction shows a germline mismatch at one end, possibly a read error. The CDR3 sequence is CASSPTLDSGKKF. DNA for the CDR3: TGTGCCAGCAGTCCCACCCTGGACAGTGGAAAAAAATTC. The chain carries TRBV12-3 or TRBV12-4 and TRBJ2-7; a weak D match, TRBD1 (6 bases). There are 13 residues in the CDR3.

The sample holds many counts of this clonotype. This chain joins TRBV20-1 and TRBJ2-7, with 7 positions matching TRBD1. Germline V gene sequence: CDR1 DFQATT, CDR2 SNEGSKA (reference sequence). Trimming at V came to 5 bases and at J to 0 bases, leaving 7 bases not matched to a gene. The CDR3 consists of 14 residues. CDR3 sequence (DNA): TGCAGTGCTCTCCCCCGGGACAGCTCCTACGAGCAGTACTTC. It codes for CSALPRDSSYEQYF.

The chain has TRBV29-1 and TRBJ1-2, with D perhaps matching TRBD1 (5 bases). This CDR3 has 14 residues. CDR1 is SQVTM, CDR2 ANQGSEA, per germline. The V end lost 0 bases, the J end lost 2 bases, and 10 bases lay between the germline ends. The CDR3 is CSVEDETANYGYTF. In nucleotides, the CDR3 is TGCAGCGTTGAAGATGAGACAGCCAACTATGGCTACACCTTC.

The V gene is TRBV28, the J gene TRBJ1-1; no reliable D call. Germline V gene lookup returns CDR1 MDHEN and CDR2 SYDVKM. There are 12 residues in the CDR3. With 6 bases removed from V and 6 bases from J, the gap between germline ends came to 11 bases. The CDR3 DNA reads TGTGCCAGCAGACCTCCAGCCGCTGAAGCTTTCTTT. The encoded protein is CASRPPAAEAFF.

A remark on this clonotype: A junction boundary mismatches the germline segment, possibly from a read error. The chain carries TRBV28 and TRBJ2-1; D uncertain. The CDR3 consists of 8 residues. Germline V lookup: CDR1 MDHEN, CDR2 SYDVKM. The DNA of the CDR3 is TGTGCCAGCAGTTTATGGCCCTTC. It translates to CASSLWPF. The variable domain in full, with the rest retrieved from reference TRBV28 and TRBJ2-1, is DVKVTQSSRYLVKRTGEKVFLECVQDMDHENMFWYRQDPGLGLRLIYFSYDVKMKEKGDIPEGYSVSREKKERFSLILESASTNQTSMYLCASSLWPFGPGTRLTVL.

The chain recombines TRBV27 with TRBJ2-5, with 9 bases that match TRBD2. Germline trimming cut 6 bases from V and 5 bases from J; bases unmatched to any gene: 13. The CDR3 covers 16 residues. Germline V CDR1 and CDR2: MNHEY, SMNVEV (reference sequence). The CDR3 nucleotides are TGTGCCAGCAGCTCGCGGGGGGGCACCCGAAGGGAGACCCAGTACTTC. It yields the protein CASSSRGGTRRETQYF.

The table lists this clonotype with many counts. The chain carries TRBV29-1 and TRBJ2-2; D gene ambiguous. This CDR3 region has 14 residues. The ends were cut back, 3 bases at V and 5 bases at J, with 13 bases in the middle. The germline gives CDR1 SQVTM, CDR2 ANQGSEA. CDR3 nucleotide sequence: TGCAGCGTTGATAACAGAACCCGAACCGGGGAGCTGTTTTTT. As protein: CSVDNRTRTGELFF.

V usage is TRBV29-1 and J usage is TRBJ2-7; D call uncertain. The germline V and J ends were trimmed by 4 bases and 2 bases, with 12 bases remaining between them. Germline V CDR1 and CDR2: SQVTM, ANQGSEA. This CDR3 is 13 amino acids long. The CDR3 spells CSVVRTATYEQYF. The CDR3 DNA sequence: TGCAGCGTTGTTAGGACCGCGACCTACGAGCAGTACTTC.

In this sample, this clonotype turned up a few times. J is TRBJ1-6 and V is TRBV7-2, with 7 positions matching TRBD1. The CDR3 extends over 16 amino acids. The V segment lost 5 bases and the J segment 9 bases; nucleotides outside the gene matches: 13. CDR1 is SGHTA and CDR2 is FQGNSA in the germline V gene. The CDR3 region is CASSRPTGTVSSPLHF. In DNA, the CDR3 is TGTGCCAGCAGCAGACCTACCGGGACAGTGAGTTCACCCCTCCACTTT.

This clonotype was detected many times. CDR3 protein: CASRTRYRDSAFF. For the CDR3, the DNA is TGTGCCAGCAGAACACGCTACCGGGACAGTGCCTTCTTC. The rearrangement joins TRBV6-1 to TRBJ2-1; 7 bases fit TRBD1. The length of the CDR3 is 13 residues. Per the germline V gene, CDR1 is MNHNS and CDR2 is SASEGT. V lost 6 bases, J lost 16 bases, and 15 bases stayed unmatched.

The V and J genes are TRBV29-1 and TRBJ2-3; a weak D match, TRBD2 (5 bases). Germline V CDR1 and CDR2: SQVTM, ANQGSEA. V was trimmed by 1 base and J by 4 bases, leaving 15 bases between them. The CDR3 covers 15 residues. The CDR3 is CSVEGRGSLADTQYF. CDR3 nucleotides: TGCAGCGTTGAAGGACGGGGTTCGCTCGCAGATACGCAGTATTTT.

The V gene is TRBV7-6, the J gene TRBJ1-2; 8 nucleotides align to TRBD1. With 5 bases clipped from V and 5 bases from J, the junction kept 10 bases outside the gene matches. Per the germline V gene, CDR1 is SGHVS and CDR2 is FNYEAQ. The CDR3 runs 15 residues. CDR3 in amino acids: CASSPSGGLFYGYTF. The CDR3 DNA reads as TGTGCCAGCAGCCCATCAGGGGGCCTCTTTTATGGCTACACCTTC. The full variable domain, completed using reference TRBV7-6 and TRBJ1-2, is GAGVSQSPRYKVTKRGQDVALRCDPISGHVSLYWYRQALGQGPEFLTYFNYEAQQDKSGLPNDRFSAERPEGSISTLTIQRTEQRDSAMYRCASSPSGGLFYGYTFGSGTRLTVV.

J is TRBJ2-5 and V is TRBV5-5, with D possibly matching TRBD1 (5 bases). Between the trimmed V and J ends, which lost 2 bases and 3 bases, there was a span of 11 bases. This CDR3 is built from 14 residues. The germline CDR1 and CDR2 sequences are SGHKS and YYEKEE (reference sequence). The CDR3 DNA reads TGTGCCAGCAGCTTCCGGACATCCAAAGAGACCCAGTACTTC. Translation gives CASSFRTSKETQYF.

In this sample, this clonotype turned up a few times. V gene TRBV6-1 combines with J gene TRBJ2-3; 7 bases fit TRBD1. The CDR3 length is 13 residues. The germline gives CDR1 MNHNS, CDR2 SASEGT. Trimming at V came to 6 bases and at J to 3 bases, leaving 3 bases not matched to a gene. The CDR3 loop is CASSTRGTDTQYF. The CDR3 DNA reads TGTGCCAGCAGCACCAGGGGGACAGATACGCAGTATTTT.

The chain is built from TRBV7-2 and TRBJ2-1; TRBD2 matches at 12 bases. V shed 4 bases and J 8 bases; nucleotides not matched to a gene: 12. The CDR3 length is 17 residues. Germline V gene lookup returns CDR1 SGHTA and CDR2 FQGNSA. The CDR3 protein is CASSYRLAGAPRDEQFF. The CDR3 region has the DNA TGTGCCAGCAGCTATCGACTAGCGGGGGCCCCTAGGGATGAGCAGTTCTTC.

The chain has TRBV20-1 and TRBJ2-1, with 9 nucleotides matching TRBD1. Matching the DNA end better, TRBJ2-7 makes the J call doubtful. Germline V CDR1 and CDR2: DFQATT, SNEGSKA (reference sequence). This CDR3 is 14 amino acids long. The CDR3 coding sequence is TGCAGTGCTAACCGGGACAGGGTTTACAATGAGCAGTACTTC. Translation gives CSANRDRVYNEQYF.

V gene TRBV24-1 combines with J gene TRBJ2-1; D tentatively fits TRBD1 or TRBD2 (6 bases each). There are 17 residues in the CDR3. Germline lookup yields CDR1 KGHDR and CDR2 SFDVKD. V was pared by 1 base and J by 6 bases, with 18 bases between. The DNA for the CDR3 is TGTGCCACCAGTGATTTACCAAAAATTGGAGGGGGCAATGAGCAGTTCTTC. Protein sequence: CATSDLPKIGGGNEQFF.

This clonotype came up many times. The chain links TRBV4-3 to TRBJ2-6; no clear D. Per the germline V gene, CDR1 is LGHNA and CDR2 is YSLEER. V was shortened by 0 bases and J by 2 bases, with 11 bases between the two germline ends. The CDR3 extends over 17 amino acids. The CDR3 DNA is TGCGCCAGCAGCCAAGACCTGGTCGATGCTGGGGCCAACGTCCTGACTTTC. This gives the protein CASSQDLVDAGANVLTF.

At least ten counts were recorded for this clonotype. CDR3 DNA: TGTGCCAGCAGTTTTCGAGGGCGGGGGTATAATTCACCCCTCCACTTT. The encoded protein is CASSFRGRGYNSPLHF. The chain carries TRBV12-3 or TRBV12-4 and TRBJ1-6; maybe TRBD1 (5 bases). The CDR3 spans 16 residues. V was cut by 3 bases and J by 4 bases, with 13 bases left in between.

This clonotype was detected a few times. The chain employs TRBV20-1 and TRBJ2-7, with 7 positions matching TRBD1. The ends lost 0 bases at V and 4 bases at J; junction bases unmatched: 12. The CDR3 is 16 residues long. The germline V gene has CDR1 DFQATT and CDR2 SNEGSKA (reference sequence). The CDR3 sequence: CSARDPLTGAGYEQYV. The DNA of the CDR3 is TGCAGTGCTAGAGATCCTTTAACAGGGGCGGGTTACGAGCAGTACGTC.

This clonotype has a handful of counts. The V and J genes are TRBV12-3 or TRBV12-4 and TRBJ1-2; 7 nucleotides align to TRBD1. The CDR3 has 12 residues. Germline trimming cut 5 bases from V and 8 bases from J; bases unmatched to any gene: 5. CDR3 nucleotides: TGTGCCAGCAGTCCGACAGGGCGCGGCTACACCTTC. Translating it yields CASSPTGRGYTF.

This clonotype appeared many times. The V call is TRBV20-1, the J call TRBJ1-1, with D unresolved. CDR1 and CDR2 (germline): DFQATT, SNEGSKA (reference sequence). V was trimmed by 7 bases and J by 2 bases, leaving 11 bases between them. The CDR3 has 12 amino acids. The CDR3 reads CSVGQTNTEAFF. As DNA, the CDR3 is TGCAGTGTAGGCCAGACTAACACTGAAGCTTTCTTT.

A few counts support this clonotype. The genes are TRBV20-1 and TRBJ2-3; no clear D. The CDR3 has 14 amino acids. The germline V gene has CDR1 DFQATT and CDR2 SNEGSKA (reference sequence). V was shortened by 4 bases and J by 2 bases, with 13 bases between the two germline ends. CDR3 sequence: CSAIIGWDTDTQYF. As DNA, the CDR3 is TGCAGTGCTATAATCGGCTGGGACACAGATACGCAGTATTTT.

This clonotype occurred a few times. The V gene is TRBV12-3 or TRBV12-4, the J gene TRBJ2-5; a weak D match, TRBD2 (7 bases). The CDR3 sequence is 14 residues long. V gave up 5 bases and J gave up 5 bases, with 15 bases separating them. The CDR3 bases are TGTGCCAGCAGTGGTGCGGGGGCTGGGGAGACCCAGTACTTC. Translated, it gives CASSGAGAGETQYF.

This clonotype has at least ten counts. V is TRBV20-1 and J is TRBJ2-7; D remains ambiguous. Germline values: CDR1 DFQATT, CDR2 SNEGSKA (reference sequence). V shed 0 bases and J shed 0 bases, with 18 bases lying between them. The CDR3 is 17 amino acids. As DNA, the CDR3 is TGCAGTGCTAGAGATGATGGGTGGGCGGAGAGCTCCTACGAGCAGTACTTC. Its translation: CSARDDGWAESSYEQYF.